These 6 T cell receptor beta chains came from one sample sequenced in a study of vaccination effects on CD4 cells after COVID-19 (dated by TCRdb to the early 2020s). The ViraFEST assay stimulated PBMC with viral peptide pools and then used TCR sequencing to identify antigen-specific CD4+ T cell clonotypes by expansion. After more than 9 days of culture, CD4+ T cells were isolated with the EasySep CD4+ T cell isolation kit. Each participant received two doses of an mRNA SARS-CoV-2 vaccine, either BNT162b2 or mRNA-1273. No antigen is known for these receptors. The library was produced with the immunoSEQ multiplex PCR assay. This immuneACCESS table, as held by TCRdb, lists in-frame sequences with V and J called but not all clones. Of the missing ones, under half trace to an unresolved V gene in checked studies; the others have no known cause. This sample has roughly 24,000 clones in its table, and 60% to 85% of those were observed once. The top ten hold roughly a quarter of the sample.

The specimen was CD4+ T cells from PBMCs cultured with HCoV-NL63 spike peptides, collected after COVID-19 vaccination. In the paper's terms, the cell subset or site label means: HCoV-NL63 spike overlapping peptide pool stimulation. The receptors originated from a human donor who received a COVID-19 vaccine.

In this sample, this clone turned up a few times. The chain carries TRBV7-6 and TRBJ2-3; TRBD2 agrees at 10 bases. With 2 bases clipped from V and 6 bases from J, the junction kept 11 bases outside the gene matches. This CDR3 comprises 17 residues. The V gene's germline CDR1 is SGHVS and CDR2 FNYEAQ. The CDR3 nucleotides are TGTGCCAGCAGCTTATCCTACAGCGGGGGGGGCCTGGATACGCAGTATTTT. Translation: CASSLSYSGGGLDTQYF.

This clone was seen only a few times. The V call is TRBV4-3, the J call TRBJ1-3, with D uncertain. Germline V gene sequence: CDR1 LGHNA, CDR2 YSLEER. The V end lost 0 bases, the J end lost 4 bases, and 10 bases lay between the germline ends. The CDR3 is 15 amino acids. In DNA, the CDR3 is TGCGCCAGCAGCCAAGATCCCCAGTCAGGAAACACCATATATTTT. Translating gives CASSQDPQSGNTIYF.

The J gene is TRBJ1-3, the V gene TRBV5-4; no firm D call. V lost 4 bases and J 2 bases, leaving 10 bases between the germline ends. Germline CDR1 SGHNT, CDR2 YYREEE (reference sequence). The length of the CDR3 is 14 residues. CDR3 nucleotides: TGTGCCAGCAGCCGCCCCGGCGCTGGAAACACCATATATTTT. This gives the protein CASSRPGAGNTIYF.

This chain joins TRBV5-1 and TRBJ2-3; the match to TRBD2 covers 8 bases. The CDR3 covers 17 residues. V was pared by 1 base and J by 4 bases, with 11 bases of the junction left unmatched. From germline, CDR1 is SGHRS and CDR2 YFSETQ. CDR3 sequence reads: CASSLLLTSGGADTQYF. The CDR3 DNA reads as TGCGCCAGCAGCTTGCTTTTAACTAGCGGAGGGGCAGATACGCAGTATTTT.

The CDR3 DNA reads as TGCGCCAGCAGAAGGGGTCTCAACTATGGCTACACCTTC. Protein sequence: CASRRGLNYGYTF. The V call is TRBV10-2, the J call TRBJ1-2, with D possibly TRBD1 on 5 matching bases. Germline V gene lookup returns CDR1 WSHSY and CDR2 SAAADI. The V gene lost 6 bases and the J gene lost 2 bases, with 10 bases spanning the gap. The CDR3 length is 13 residues.

This clone occurred once. The J gene is TRBJ1-2, the V gene TRBV7-9; 7 nucleotides align to TRBD1. The CDR3 spans 16 residues. Germline CDR1 is SEHNR and CDR2 is FQNEAQ (reference sequence). V dropped 5 bases and J dropped 4; count of bases not matched to a gene: 13. This CDR3 reads CASSIQRQGGSYGYTF. The CDR3, as DNA: TGTGCCAGCAGCATCCAACGACAGGGAGGAAGCTATGGCTACACCTTC.